Listed below are T cell receptor beta chains from one sample, sequenced in a study of blood T cell repertoires in COVID-19. Using immunoSEQ multiplex PCR, the repertoire was profiled, and TCRdb retains in-frame clones only, with some absent. The data hold some 530,000 clones, with around 85% observed a single time. The specimen sequenced was PBMCs or T cells enriched from blood (not recorded which). The receptor source for this set is a woman aged 55-70 years who had recovered from COVID-19. The CDR3 runs from the conserved cysteine through the conserved F or W. The order of the fields is CDR3 protein, J gene, V gene.

cdr3_aa: CASSALSTGRTEAFF
j_call: TRBJ1-1
v_call: TRBV19

cdr3_aa: CASSLGDGQGNYGYTF
j_call: TRBJ1-2
v_call: TRBV5-1

cdr3_aa: CASSLAGARNTGELFF
j_call: TRBJ2-2
v_call: TRBV7-9

cdr3_aa: CASSPVAGGYTF
j_call: TRBJ1-2
v_call: TRBV5-1

cdr3_aa: CASSERGQGSEQFF
j_call: TRBJ2-1
v_call: TRBV6-1

cdr3_aa: CATSDSDTEAFF
j_call: TRBJ1-1
v_call: TRBV24-1

cdr3_aa: CAWSAGLARADTQYF
j_call: TRBJ2-3
v_call: TRBV30

cdr3_aa: CASSYSRAGADGYTF
j_call: TRBJ1-2
v_call: TRBV6-6

cdr3_aa: CASGAGLAGDRGETQYF
j_call: TRBJ2-5
v_call: TRBV12-5

cdr3_aa: CASSHSAGRGVKLFF
j_call: TRBJ2-2
v_call: TRBV28

cdr3_aa: CASSLGTANQPQHF
j_call: TRBJ1-5
v_call: TRBV3-1/TRBV3-2

cdr3_aa: CASSSTQNTEAFF
j_call: TRBJ1-1
v_call: TRBV7-9

cdr3_aa: CASSSATGVEAFF
j_call: TRBJ1-1
v_call: TRBV6-1

cdr3_aa: CASSYSGGKRSSYEQYF
j_call: TRBJ2-7
v_call: TRBV6-8

cdr3_aa: CASSRTGVLSGNTIYF
j_call: TRBJ1-3
v_call: TRBV3-1/TRBV3-2

cdr3_aa: CASSFDRADEQYF
j_call: TRBJ2-7
v_call: TRBV11-2

cdr3_aa: CTSSHPDREVASNQPQHF
j_call: TRBJ1-5
v_call: TRBV1

cdr3_aa: CSVENRENYGYTF
j_call: TRBJ1-2
v_call: TRBV29-1

cdr3_aa: CASSRILEDLHF
j_call: TRBJ1-6
v_call: TRBV7-9

cdr3_aa: CASSTQGALNYGYTF
j_call: TRBJ1-2
v_call: TRBV28

cdr3_aa: CASSRPDRLGTEAFF
j_call: TRBJ1-1
v_call: TRBV5-1

cdr3_aa: CASSLALGGGGEKLFF
j_call: TRBJ1-4
v_call: TRBV7-9

cdr3_aa: CASSYPGAYNEQFF
j_call: TRBJ2-1
v_call: TRBV27

cdr3_aa: CASRGTGGNEKLFF
j_call: TRBJ1-4
v_call: TRBV27

cdr3_aa: CASSPSATNEKLFF
j_call: TRBJ1-4
v_call: TRBV18

cdr3_aa: CASSADSVLTGELFF
j_call: TRBJ2-2
v_call: TRBV19

cdr3_aa: CSVGGWGEQYF
j_call: TRBJ2-7
v_call: TRBV29-1

cdr3_aa: CASSITGGKLFF
j_call: TRBJ1-4
v_call: TRBV3-1/TRBV3-2

cdr3_aa: CASTSRGTNTGELFF
j_call: TRBJ2-2
v_call: TRBV9

cdr3_aa: CSVEVAYQETQYF
j_call: TRBJ2-5
v_call: TRBV29-1

cdr3_aa: CASSGFNYGYTF
j_call: TRBJ1-2
v_call: TRBV28

cdr3_aa: CASSSKGLSNYGYTF
j_call: TRBJ1-2
v_call: TRBV7-9

cdr3_aa: CASSGGTFRGSTELPLHF
j_call: TRBJ1-6
v_call: TRBV2

cdr3_aa: CASSPTGGKETQYF
j_call: TRBJ2-5
v_call: TRBV6-5

cdr3_aa: CASSGDSKATNEKLFF
j_call: TRBJ1-4
v_call: TRBV5-1

cdr3_aa: CASSQEPTSGGLDTQYF
j_call: TRBJ2-3
v_call: TRBV4-1

cdr3_aa: CASRGGGGDNEKLFF
j_call: TRBJ1-4
v_call: TRBV7-9

cdr3_aa: CASSRTGVGNEKLFF
j_call: TRBJ1-4
v_call: TRBV7-7

cdr3_aa: CASLGRGGASYNEQFF
j_call: TRBJ2-1
v_call: TRBV2

cdr3_aa: CASSPGTSGGAQETQYF
j_call: TRBJ2-5
v_call: TRBV5-5

cdr3_aa: CASSFVRRGGLKYSDTQYF
j_call: TRBJ2-3
v_call: TRBV5-4

cdr3_aa: CASSEVGGGNHEQYF
j_call: TRBJ2-7
v_call: TRBV10-2

cdr3_aa: CASSLGRERLAYEQYF
j_call: TRBJ2-7
v_call: TRBV7-2

cdr3_aa: CATSRDDILAKNIQYF
j_call: TRBJ2-4
v_call: TRBV15

cdr3_aa: CASSNHRGQGYTF
j_call: TRBJ1-2
v_call: TRBV21-1

cdr3_aa: CASSRVVSYNEQFF
j_call: TRBJ2-1
v_call: TRBV27

cdr3_aa: CASSPVRDRGSPLHF
j_call: TRBJ1-6
v_call: TRBV5-6

cdr3_aa: CASSKQAGTNSNQPQHF
j_call: TRBJ1-5
v_call: TRBV2

cdr3_aa: CASSDYRSSYNSPLHF
j_call: TRBJ1-6
v_call: TRBV10-2

cdr3_aa: CASSFGQYGYTF
j_call: TRBJ1-2
v_call: TRBV11-2

cdr3_aa: CASSLLGPEQYF
j_call: TRBJ2-7
v_call: TRBV7-9

cdr3_aa: CATSDSGTGDTIYF
j_call: TRBJ1-3
v_call: TRBV24-1

cdr3_aa: CASSPLDSGANVLTF
j_call: TRBJ2-6
v_call: TRBV5-1